This TCR beta chain appears in the sequencing data of a study of T cells in Graves' hyperthyroidism and ophthalmopathy. Study information: Sampling of peripheral blood happened at initial diagnosis, prior to any treatment. Study-level points and caveats: Most thyroid-expanded clonotypes above 0.001 were also found in blood.

Exclusion followed for patients with uncontrolled infection, other autoimmune disease, pregnancy or lactation. The PBMCs had their origin in 7.5 to 10 ml of fresh peripheral blood. This clonotype was seen at least ten times. The antigen is not known. One end of the junction fails to match germline, which may point to a read error. RNA transcripts provided the source from which TCR beta CDR3 regions were amplified. The TCR CDR3 was amplified in a first-round RT-PCR using the HTBI primer set. TCRdb analysed the multiplex PCR reads with MiXCR anew, one entry per CDR3 protein. The sample holds 600,000 to 650,000 distinct CDR3 sequences, 15% to 20% seen once. The receptor comes from a woman aged 30 to 39 with Graves' hyperthyroidism. The material sequenced was blood.

The CDR3 bases are TGTGCCAGCAGCTTAGGGTCTGCAGGGGGCTACGGGCAGTACTTC. Translated: CASSLGSAGGYGQYF. This rearrangement joins TRBV11-2 to TRBJ2-7; 8 nucleotides agree with TRBD1. Germline V gives CDR1 SGHAT, CDR2 FQNNGV. The CDR3 contains 15 residues.